The 19 T cell receptor beta chains presented below share a single source sample, sequenced in a study of shared clonotypes between healthy human individuals. Cells designated naive CD8 were CD45RO-negative and were positively selected for CCR7, with terminally differentiated effector memory CD45RA+ cells excluded. Data came from immunoSEQ multiplex PCR; TCRdb stores just in-frame clones and leaves some out. The profile shows about 2 million clones, about 95% of them singletons. Sample: naive CD8+ T cells sorted from blood. The receptors originated from a young man in good health.

This clone showed up just once. This CDR3 reads CASSLVDSFYGYTF. CDR3 DNA sequence: TGTGCCAGCAGCTTGGTAGACAGCTTCTATGGCTACACCTTC. The genes are TRBV5-5 and TRBJ1-2; a possible D gene is TRBD1 (5 bases). V was clipped by 0 bases and J by 4 bases, with 10 bases between them. The germline CDR1 and CDR2 sequences are SGHKS and YYEKEE (reference sequence). The CDR3 has 14 residues.

This chain links TRBV4-1 with TRBJ2-7; possibly TRBD1 or TRBD2 for D (5 bases each). This CDR3 contains 15 residues. Germline V gene sequence: CDR1 MGHRA, CDR2 YSYEKL. V lost 2 bases and J lost 0, with 11 bases in between. CDR3 nucleotide sequence: TGCGCCAGCAGCCAACCGGGGCTGAGCTCCTACGAGCAGTACTTC. It translates to CASSQPGLSSYEQYF.

The chain uses TRBV27 and TRBJ2-5; 8 nucleotides agree with TRBD1. Trimming took 3 bases from V and 4 from J; bases not matched to a gene: 4. Germline lookup yields CDR1 MNHEY and CDR2 SMNVEV (reference sequence). The length of the CDR3 is 14 residues. DNA of the CDR3: TGTGCCAGCAGTTTTCGGACAGGGCGAGAGACCCAGTACTTC. Amino acid sequence: CASSFRTGRETQYF.

V and J are TRBV11-2 and TRBJ2-7; D not certain. The CDR3 has 12 amino acids. CDR1 and CDR2 (germline): SGHAT, FQNNGV. Trimming left V 4 bases short and J 2 bases short, with 6 bases between. DNA for the CDR3: TGTGCCAGCAGCTCTGCGACCTACGAGCAGTACTTC. Encoded protein: CASSSATYEQYF.

V is TRBV13 and J is TRBJ1-2, with 8 bases that match TRBD1. V trimming: 3 bases; J trimming: 7 bases; junction bases outside the gene matches: 10. Germline V gene lookup returns CDR1 PRHDT and CDR2 FYEKMQ (reference sequence). The CDR3 extends over 15 amino acids. Here the CDR3 reads CASSFGPTGEGGYTF. In DNA form, the CDR3 reads TGTGCCAGCAGCTTCGGGCCGACAGGGGAGGGTGGCTACACCTTC.

This clone was counted once. This CDR3 is also generated by other DNA sequences in the sample. The chain combines TRBV7-9 with TRBJ2-5; TRBD2 agrees at 10 bases. The ends lost 5 bases at V and 3 bases at J; junction bases unmatched: 6. Germline CDR1 and CDR2: SEHNR and FQNEAQ (reference sequence). The CDR3 runs 15 residues. CDR3 DNA: TGTGCCAGCAGCCTGGTAGGACTAGCGGAAGAGACCCAGTACTTC. The encoded protein is CASSLVGLAEETQYF.

The chain is built from TRBV15 and TRBJ1-2; possible D gene TRBD1, 5 bases. Trimming removed 5 bases from V and 4 bases from J, with 14 bases in between. From germline, CDR1 is LNHNV and CDR2 YYDKDF (reference sequence). The CDR3 spans 14 residues. The CDR3: CATSGDGVIYGYTF. The CDR3 region has the DNA TGTGCCACCAGCGGGGACGGAGTGATCTATGGCTACACCTTC.

The sample holds one count of this clone. The chain is built from TRBV29-1 and TRBJ1-2; D uncertain. The CDR3 totals 14 residues. V was cut by 6 bases and J by 2 bases, with 16 bases left in between. The germline V gene has CDR1 SQVTM and CDR2 ANQGSEA. In nucleotides, the CDR3 is TGCAGCGTCGAAACCCGGGGAGTGAACTATGGCTACACCTTC. Translating gives CSVETRGVNYGYTF.

V is TRBV19 and J is TRBJ2-1; TRBD2 matches at 11 bases. Per the germline V gene, CDR1 is LNHDA and CDR2 is SQIVND (reference sequence). V shed 1 base, J shed 4 bases, and the junction held 6 bases outside the gene matches. The CDR3 has 17 residues. The CDR3 sequence: CASSIGASGGTYNEQFF. In nucleotides, the CDR3 is TGTGCCAGTAGTATAGGAGCTAGCGGGGGGACTTACAATGAGCAGTTCTTC.

The count of this clone is one. The J gene is TRBJ2-7, the V gene TRBV7-9; TRBD1 matches 12 bases. Germline CDR1 is SEHNR and CDR2 is FQNEAQ (reference sequence). V dropped 5 bases and J dropped 4; count of bases not matched to a gene: 18. The CDR3 runs to 19 residues. The CDR3 sequence is CASSPPPNLLGQGAYEQYF. CDR3 in DNA: TGTGCCAGCAGCCCACCCCCCAACCTACTGGGACAGGGGGCTTACGAGCAGTACTTC.

This CDR3 reads CAWSGPFLGMNTEAFF. For the CDR3, the DNA is TGTGCCTGGAGTGGACCTTTTTTAGGGATGAACACTGAAGCTTTCTTT. The chain links TRBV30 to TRBJ1-1; D not certain. This CDR3 region has 16 residues. CDR1 and CDR2 (germline): GTSNPN, SVGIG (reference sequence). Between the trimmed V and J ends, which lost 1 base and 0 bases, there was a span of 15 bases.

The chain employs TRBV5-6 and TRBJ1-2, with 8 bases identical to TRBD1. The trim removed 2 bases at V and 7 bases at J, leaving 7 bases unmatched. CDR3 size: 14 residues. Germline CDR1 and CDR2: SGHDT and YYEEEE. CDR3 protein: CASSLSGTGLGYTF. In nucleotides, the CDR3 is TGTGCCAGCAGCTTATCCGGGACAGGTCTTGGCTACACCTTC.

The V gene is TRBV10-2, the J gene TRBJ2-1, with 8 nucleotides matching TRBD2. Trimming at V came to 2 bases and at J to 1 base, leaving 4 bases not matched to a gene. CDR1 WSHSY and CDR2 SAAADI come from the germline V gene. The CDR3 has 16 residues. CDR3 loop: CASSELAGSSYNEQFF. The DNA of the CDR3 is TGCGCCAGCAGTGAGCTAGCGGGTAGTTCCTACAATGAGCAGTTCTTC.

Notes on this clone: The sample holds other DNA sequences that translate to the same CDR3. V and J are TRBV10-3 and TRBJ2-5, with D hard to call. Per the germline V gene, CDR1 is ENHRY and CDR2 is SYGVKD. Trimming left V 3 bases short and J 2 bases short, with 1 base between. The length of the CDR3 is 11 residues. CDR3 in DNA: TGTGCCATCAGTGATCAAGAGACCCAGTACTTC. Its translation: CAISDQETQYF.

This chain links TRBV13 with TRBJ2-7, with 9 nucleotides matching TRBD1. V lost 6 bases, J lost 3 bases, and 15 bases stayed unmatched. The germline V gene has CDR1 PRHDT and CDR2 FYEKMQ (reference sequence). The CDR3 consists of 17 residues. The CDR3 here is CASSLTGGGFSSYEQYF. For the CDR3, the DNA is TGTGCCAGCAGTTTAACAGGGGGCGGATTTTCGAGCTACGAGCAGTACTTC.

The rearrangement joins TRBV28 to TRBJ2-3; possibly TRBD1 for D (6 bases). Trimming shortened V by 5 bases and J by 1 base, and 22 bases separated the two germline ends. The CDR3 sequence is 18 residues long. Germline V lookup: CDR1 MDHEN, CDR2 SYDVKM. CDR3 residues: CASSPLGQGKGGTDTQYF. The CDR3 bases are TGTGCCAGCAGTCCTTTGGGCCAGGGGAAGGGGGGCACAGATACGCAGTATTTT.

V usage is TRBV18 and J usage is TRBJ1-2; 9 positions agree with TRBD1. CDR1 is KGHSH and CDR2 is LQKENI in the germline V gene. The V segment lost 2 bases and the J segment 6 bases; nucleotides outside the gene matches: 1. There are 13 residues in the CDR3. In DNA, the CDR3 is TGTGCCAGCTCACCAGGACAGGGGAATGGCTACACCTTC. It yields the protein CASSPGQGNGYTF.

In regard to this clone: This specimen includes other DNA sequences encoding the same CDR3. The chain employs TRBV7-6 and TRBJ2-5, with no clear D. CDR3 length: 12 amino acids. V dropped 5 bases and J dropped 2 bases, with 6 bases sitting between them. Germline V gene sequence: CDR1 SGHVS, CDR2 FNYEAQ. CDR3 sequence reads: CASSLDQETQYF. In DNA form, the CDR3 reads TGTGCCAGCAGCCTAGATCAAGAGACCCAGTACTTC.

The V and J genes are TRBV7-9 and TRBJ2-5; possibly TRBD2 for D (5 bases). The germline gives CDR1 SEHNR, CDR2 FQNEAQ (reference sequence). V was clipped by 3 bases and J by 5 bases, with 13 bases between them. This CDR3 has 14 residues. CDR3 loop: CASSFGGLQETQYF. CDR3 DNA: TGTGCCAGCAGCTTCGGAGGCCTCCAGGAGACCCAGTACTTC. The entire variable domain, with the rest obtained from reference TRBV7-9 and TRBJ2-5, is as follows: DTGVSQNPRHKITKRGQNVTFRCDPISEHNRLYWYRQTLGQGPEFLTYFQNEAQLEKSRLLSDRFSAERPKGSFSTLEIQRTEQGDSAMYLCASSFGGLQETQYFGPGTRLLVL.